This record looks at one T cell receptor (beta chain) sequence and its context. This clonotype was recorded a few times. The target of this receptor is not known. Base qualities were left out, and no much larger clone turns up one base away. Inclusive of the bounding cysteine and phenylalanine, the CDR3 is 16 residues long. Only the CDR3 DNA stays, 48 bases, in frame from base 1. V loses 3 bases of germline sequence and J loses 4 bases, and the interval between the two ends is 18 bases. The germline V gene yields SGHTS for CDR1 and YDEGEE for CDR2. Graves' hyperthyroidism was defined as stable when no progression to ophthalmopathy occurred over 18 months of follow-up. Hyperthyroidism patients were newly diagnosed, with disease duration under 2 months, and aged 18 to 65 years. Any patient with an uncontrolled infection, another autoimmune disease, pregnancy or lactation was excluded. Diagnoses were established on the basis of clinical symptoms, serum thyroxine and TRAb, thyroid ultrasound, and orbital computed tomography. PBMCs were separated from 10 ml of fresh peripheral blood using Ficoll-Paque density gradient centrifugation. Trizol reagent was used to extract total RNA, and RNA quality was then checked on an Agilent 2100 Bioanalyzer.

These data originate in a study of T cells in Graves' hyperthyroidism and ophthalmopathy (dated by TCRdb to 2018 to 2020). In the study overall: Peripheral blood was collected at initial diagnosis, before any treatment. To identify TCR V-J signatures that set the groups apart, the researchers used a discovery cohort of about a hundred patients, made up of 40 to 45 with Graves' ophthalmopathy and 57 with stable Graves' hyperthyroidism. Prospective prediction of ophthalmopathy was tested in an independent validation cohort of fewer than 20 hyperthyroidism patients and 17 patients who later progressed to ophthalmopathy. The 100 discovery patients were randomly split 7:3 into training and test sets. In addition, the study compared T-cell repertoires in thyroid tissue and in blood from roughly six Graves' hyperthyroidism patients. After blood sampling, hyperthyroidism patients were treated with methimazole at a starting dose of 30 mg daily, and ophthalmopathy patients were treated with high-dose intravenous methylprednisolone. According to the paper, TCR Vbeta CDR3 sequencing was carried out on 135 peripheral blood samples, which came from more than 40 ophthalmopathy, around 75 hyperthyroidism and about 17 progressor patients.

The study at large found these results: A model built on a 13 V-J signature distinguished ophthalmopathy from stable hyperthyroidism, reaching approximately 89% sensitivity and 81.08% specificity in cross-validation and 80%/75% in testing. Most expanded thyroid clonotypes (frequency above 0.001) were also found in blood, which suggests that blood repertoires may mirror thyroid immune responses. In validation, the model predicted progression to ophthalmopathy a median of around six months before onset, with roughly 70% sensitivity and just under 75% specificity. Sample size was not statistically predetermined, and blinding of investigators to group allocation was not performed.

The TCR beta CDR3 regions were amplified from RNA transcripts. The TCR CDR3 was subjected to a first round of RT-PCR using the HTBI primer set and the Qiagen OneStep RT-PCR kit. A second multiplex PCR round built the libraries, followed by size selection and purification. Paired-end sequencing of the libraries was performed with 100 bp reads on an Illumina HiSeq2000. Concerning the study's data processing: Raw data were processed with SOAPnuke, discarding reads with adapters, uncalled bases, mean Phred below 15, or no exact constant-primer or identifier match. High-quality paired reads were merged using COPE v1.2.5, and each unique nucleotide sequence was defined as a clonotype. Clonotypes were aligned to IMGT TRBV, TRBD and TRBJ reference segments using MiTCR v1.1. The analysis included only V-J combinations with a frequency above 0.0001, which together covered more than 98% of the repertoires. A TCS score was defined as the ratio of F50 (clonal expansion) to E x V (chaos), with BLOSUM62-based TCRdist applied between CDR3 peptides within each V-J. Welch's t-statistics and random forest reduced fewer than 600 V-J features to under 15, which were used in a naive Bayes classifier (R e1071). TCRdb reran the public reads through fastp at Q25 and MiXCR, keeping productive beta chains. Entries are consolidated by CDR3 protein sequence, retaining the most common genes and DNA. The V and J calls come from TCRdb's annotation, not from the publication. This sample is represented by fewer than 550,000 distinct CDR3 sequences; 15% to 19% of them were singletons. Just under 8% of the sample is held by the ten biggest clonotypes.

Sequenced: blood. The source of this sequence is a woman aged 18-29 years with Graves' hyperthyroidism. The chain couples TRBV5-8 to TRBJ2-3; TRBD2 is a possible D gene, resting on 7 matching bases. The CDR3 amino acid sequence is: CASSSPRGGQADTQYF. The sequenced DNA: TGTGCCAGCAGCTCCCCTAGGGGGGGGCAAGCAGATACGCAGTATTTT.